One sample yielded the 8 T cell receptor beta chains listed below, sequenced in a study of post-analysis software for immune sequencing data. General study results and limits: Patients showed TRBV5-6, TRBV5-1 and TRBV20-1 among four to six TRBV segments more frequent than in controls.

Researchers reported that TCR beta cDNA libraries carried unique molecular identifiers. Each CDR3 protein gets one entry after TCRdb re-called the PCR reads with MiXCR. The sample shows about 190,000 distinct CDR3 sequences, 25% to 30% of them seen only once. Their target antigens are unknown. The source material was blood. These TCRs come from a girl younger than 18 with multiple sclerosis.

The chain joins TRBV3-1 to TRBJ2-1, with TRBD2 identical over 9 bases. CDR1 is LGHDT and CDR2 is YNNKEL in the germline V gene (reference sequence). This CDR3 comprises 17 residues. The junction had 10 bases not matched to a gene; V was cut back by 1 base and J by 6 bases. CDR3: CASSQGRSGGLFNEQFF. In DNA, the CDR3 is TGTGCCAGCAGCCAAGGAAGAAGCGGGGGGTTATTCAATGAGCAGTTCTTC.

To note about this clonotype: An end of the junction does not agree with germline; a read error may underlie this. The genes are TRBV20-1 and TRBJ2-5; TRBD2 matches at 8 bases. The CDR3 is 14 amino acids. CDR1 DFQATT and CDR2 SNEGSKA come from the germline V gene (reference sequence). The CDR3 is CSAIKRGTQETRYF. The DNA for the CDR3 is TGCAGTGCCATCAAGCGGGGGACCCAAGAGACCCGGTACTTC.

In the case of this clonotype: A much larger clonotype is one base distant, so this may be a read error. The chain couples TRBV12-3 or TRBV12-4 to TRBJ2-1; the D gene is possibly TRBD1 (5 bases). The germline V and J ends were trimmed by 1 base and 13 bases, with 17 bases remaining between them. This CDR3 has 14 residues. This CDR3 is CASSLGSRDETQFF. In DNA form, the CDR3 reads TGTGCCAGCAGTTTAGGTAGCAGGGATGAGACCCAGTTCTTC.

This clonotype was seen more than once but under ten times. The rearrangement joins TRBV30 to TRBJ1-5, with D perhaps matching TRBD1 (5 bases). CDR3 size: 13 residues. Germline V gives CDR1 GTSNPN, CDR2 SVGIG (reference sequence). Trimming left V 1 base short and J 8 bases short, with 12 bases between. CDR3 bases: TGTGCCTGGAGTGGCCGGGGCCCGGAGCCCCAGCATTTT. It encodes CAWSGRGPEPQHF.

This chain connects TRBV28 to TRBJ2-7, with no clear D. The length of the CDR3 is 15 residues. V dropped 5 bases and J dropped 0 bases, with 14 bases sitting between them. In germline, CDR1 is MDHEN, CDR2 SYDVKM. The CDR3 coding sequence is TGTGCCAGCAGTCCTCGAGGCCGCCTCTCCTACGAGCAGTACTTC. Protein sequence: CASSPRGRLSYEQYF.

This clonotype came up many times. This sequence joins TRBV6-5 and TRBJ2-7; D may match TRBD1 or TRBD2 (6 bases each). Deletions cut 8 bases from V and 0 bases from J, with 8 bases between. Germline V gene lookup returns CDR1 MNHEY and CDR2 SVGAGI. The CDR3 loop spans 12 amino acids. The CDR3 loop is CASWGASYEQYF. The CDR3 coding sequence is TGTGCCAGCTGGGGGGCCTCCTACGAGCAGTACTTC.

This clonotype has a count of ten or more. The chain is built from TRBV29-1 and TRBJ2-1; no clear D. V was trimmed by 4 bases and J by 3 bases, leaving 7 bases between them. Germline CDR1 reads SQVTM; CDR2 reads ANQGSEA. The CDR3 sequence is 12 residues long. CDR3 in amino acids: CSVVFSYNEQFF. The CDR3, as DNA: TGCAGCGTTGTTTTTAGCTACAATGAGCAGTTCTTC.

This chain's CDR3 is CASSLGDGTKETQYF. CDR3 bases: TGTGCCAGCAGCTTAGGAGACGGGACTAAAGAGACCCAGTACTTC. The chain recombines TRBV7-8 with TRBJ2-5; 7 bases line up with TRBD2. The CDR3 extends over 15 amino acids. The V gene's germline CDR1 is SGHVS and CDR2 FQNEAQ. V was clipped by 1 base and J by 3 bases; unmatched bases: 5.